This T cell receptor beta chain was recorded in a study of shared clonotypes between healthy human individuals. The germline V gene has CDR1 SGHRS and CDR2 YFSETQ. CDR3 length equals 14 residues. The V end was cut by 4 bases, the J end by 12 bases, with 20 bases between. This was a deep-level run. Genomic DNA from each subset was divided evenly over several immunoSEQ plates. Unsorted PBMC replicate PCRs used approximately 300 ng DNA, 25,000 to 30,000 T cell genomes. Generated by immunoSEQ multiplex PCR, the TCRdb table keeps only in-frame clones and is missing some. The sample has 450,000 to 500,000 clones; over 60% are singletons.

The receptor was derived from a woman in her 40s in good health. Some clones in this sample may be carry-over from other donors' samples. Sequenced sample: PBMCs. The chain employs TRBV5-1 and TRBJ2-1, with a tentative D call TRBD2 (6 bases). The CDR3 spells CASSTGTGNLAQFF. CDR3 in DNA: TGCGCCAGCAGCACCGGGACTGGGAATTTGGCGCAGTTCTTC.